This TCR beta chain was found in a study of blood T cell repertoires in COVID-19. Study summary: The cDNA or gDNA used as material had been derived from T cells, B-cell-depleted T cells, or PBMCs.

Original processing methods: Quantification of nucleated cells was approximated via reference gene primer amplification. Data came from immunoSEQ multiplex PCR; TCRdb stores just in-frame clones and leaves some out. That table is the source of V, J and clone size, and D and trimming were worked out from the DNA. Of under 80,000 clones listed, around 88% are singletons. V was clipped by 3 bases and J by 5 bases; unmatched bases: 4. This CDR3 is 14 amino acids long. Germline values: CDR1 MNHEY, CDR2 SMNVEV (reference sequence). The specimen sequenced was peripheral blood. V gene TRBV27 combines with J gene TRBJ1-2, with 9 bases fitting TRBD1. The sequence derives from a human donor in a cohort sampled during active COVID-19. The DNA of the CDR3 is TGTGCCAGCAGTTTCGACAGGGGGAGTTATGGCTACACCTTC. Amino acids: CASSFDRGSYGYTF.